This T cell receptor (beta chain) was retrieved from a study of T cell responses to AZD1222 COVID-19 vaccine. The V and J ends lost 4 bases and 1 base, in that order; junction bases with no gene match: 8. Germline V gives CDR1 LGHNA, CDR2 YSLEER. The length of the CDR3 is 17 residues. Sequencing was performed with immunoSEQ multiplex PCR; in TCRdb, only in-frame clones are kept and a portion is missing. The sample includes over 20,000 clones, about nine tenths of them seen just once. The receptor was derived from an adult who received the AZD1222 COVID-19 vaccine. Sequences were derived from peripheral blood, sampled 28 days after the second AZD1222 dose. The chain recombines TRBV4-3 with TRBJ2-7, with 12 bases that match TRBD2. The CDR3: CASSPRGTSGLSYEQYF. The CDR3 DNA reads TGCGCCAGCAGCCCCCGAGGGACTAGCGGGTTATCCTACGAGCAGTACTTC.